These T cell receptor beta chains were read from a single sample in a study of T cell repertoires in ileal Crohn's disease. TCRdb keeps only in-frame clones here, not all; method: immunoSEQ multiplex PCR. The sample lists about 13,000 clones; roughly 73% were seen once. Input material: ileal tissue. These receptors originate from an adult with Crohn's disease. Each CDR3 is given with its conserved first and last residue. A D gene is named only where the DNA matches it firmly. Expanded clones are given a class, and other clones once, few, many or no size at all.

once,.,TRBV7-9,TRBJ1-1,TGTGCCAGCAGCCGCCAATCGGGTGAGAACACTGAAGCTTTCTTT,CASSRQSGENTEAFF
.,.,TRBV10-1,TRBJ1-1,TGCGCCAGCAGTAAGCAGGAGAACACTGAAGCTTTCTTT,CASSKQENTEAFF
.,.,TRBV7-6,TRBJ2-1,TGTGCCAGCAGCTACGTCGGGGAATATACCTACAATGAGCAGTTCTTC,CASSYVGEYTYNEQFF
few,TRBD1,TRBV4-1,TRBJ2-3,TGCGCCAGCAGCCAAGCCCCCGACAGGGGCGGCACAGATACGCAGTATTTT,CASSQAPDRGGTDTQYF
.,.,TRBV9,TRBJ2-3,TGTGCCAGCAGCCCCAAAGGGCAGGGCACAGATACGCAGTATTTT,CASSPKGQGTDTQYF
.,.,TRBV30,TRBJ1-3,TGTGCCTGGGTCCGTTCCTCAGGAAACACCATATATTTT,CAWVRSSGNTIYF
.,.,TRBV6-6,TRBJ1-5,TGTGCCAGCAGTTACCAAATGGGTAGCAATCAGCCCCAGCATTTT,CASSYQMGSNQPQHF
.,.,TRBV19,TRBJ1-5,TGTGCCAGTAGTGAGGGGGTCCATCAGCCCCAGCATTTT,CASSEGVHQPQHF
once,.,TRBV23-1,TRBJ2-5,TGCGCCACCAAAGTTTTCGCAAGGAGGTCCGAAGAGACCCAGTACTTC,CATKVFARRSEETQYF
.,TRBD1,TRBV2,TRBJ2-5,TGTGCCAGCAGCCTATTCTCGACAGGGATAGGAGAGACCCAGTACTTC,CASSLFSTGIGETQYF
.,.,TRBV7-9,TRBJ2-2,TGTGCCAGCAGCTCGACTGTGGCCGGGGAGCTGTTTTTT,CASSSTVAGELFF
.,.,TRBV6-6,TRBJ2-3,TGTGCCAGCAGTTCCTTGGCGGAAGAGGGCACAGATACGCAGTATTTT,CASSSLAEEGTDTQYF
.,TRBD1,TRBV18,TRBJ2-7,TGTGCCAGCTCACCCTGGGGTTCCGGACAGGGACCCTTCGAGCAGTACTTC,CASSPWGSGQGPFEQYF
.,.,TRBV11-2,TRBJ2-7,TGTGCCAGCAGCGTCGGACAGTCCTACGAGCAGTACTTC,CASSVGQSYEQYF
medium-sized,.,TRBV2,TRBJ1-5,TGTGCCAGCAGTGGGGACAGCAATCAGCCCCAGCATTTT,CASSGDSNQPQHF
.,.,TRBV19,TRBJ2-3,TGTGCCAGTAAGGGGGAAGATACGCAGTATTTT,CASKGEDTQYF
.,.,TRBV5-1,TRBJ1-5,TGCGCCAGCAGCCCGGGGTCATCACATCAGCCCCAGCATTTT,CASSPGSSHQPQHF
once,.,TRBV6-5,TRBJ2-5,TGTGCCAGCAGGGCCCAAGAGACCCAGTACTTC,CASRAQETQYF
.,.,TRBV5-4,TRBJ2-7,TGTGCCAGCAGGATCCGGGGCCACTACGAGCAGTACTTC,CASRIRGHYEQYF
large,TRBD1,TRBV19,TRBJ1-6,TGTGCCAGTAGTATGGGGGACAGGGACAATTCACCCCTCCACTTT,CASSMGDRDNSPLHF
.,.,TRBV5-1,TRBJ2-7,TGCGCCAGCAGCTTGGCCGGGCCAGGGGAAGAGCAGTACTTC,CASSLAGPGEEQYF
.,.,TRBV21-1,TRBJ1-1,TGTGCCAGCAGCACCCGAACAGGGGAGGTAAGTGAAGCTTTCTTT,CASSTRTGEVSEAFF
.,TRBD2,TRBV2,TRBJ2-5,TGTGCCAGCAGTCTTAGCGGGGGGGGGCAGACCCAGTACTTC,CASSLSGGGQTQYF
medium-sized,TRBD1,TRBV27,TRBJ2-7,TGTGCCAGCAGTAGACAGGGGGCAGGGTACGAGCAGTACTTC,CASSRQGAGYEQYF